This TCR beta chain is drawn from a study of patients and donors after allogeneic stem cell transplantation. Each CDR3 protein gets one entry after TCRdb re-called the RT-PCR reads with MiXCR. The repertoire includes more than 850,000 distinct CDR3 sequences, over 15% of them detected once, and 5% to 6.5% sits in the top ten. The CDR3 contains 14 residues. Germline CDR1 and CDR2: SGHTA and FQGTGA. Trimming pared 8 bases from V and 5 bases from J, leaving 18 bases between. Sequencing was done on a sample of blood, either unsorted or a sorted T cell fraction (not recorded which). The receptor comes from a human donor who was either an allogeneic HSCT recipient or a stem cell or donor lymphocyte infusion donor (not recorded which). It is not recorded whose cells these are; they may come from a transplant donor. The chain links TRBV7-3 to TRBJ2-5, with D possibly TRBD2 on 5 matching bases. As DNA, the CDR3 is TGTGCCAGCGGACTTAACGGGATGGGGGAGACCCAGTACTTC. Translation gives CASGLNGMGETQYF.